The 18 T cell receptor beta chains reported below all come from one sample, sequenced in a study of PD-1 blockade in classical Hodgkin lymphoma. Repertoires were generated with immunoSEQ multiplex PCR, while TCRdb's copy carries only in-frame clones and drops some. The sample has approximately 25,000 clones; 60% to 80% are singletons. Patients all relapsed after autologous stem cell transplantation, and there was variation in brentuximab vedotin exposure. The material sequenced was peripheral blood mononuclear cells (PBMCs), taken at baseline. These receptor sequences come from a human donor with classical Hodgkin lymphoma.

In its sample, this clone was seen a few times. J is TRBJ2-5 and V is TRBV10-3; no definite D call. V was shortened by 2 bases and J by 5 bases, with 9 bases between the two germline ends. Germline CDR1 is ENHRY and CDR2 is SYGVKD. The CDR3 totals 13 residues. DNA of the CDR3: TGTGCCATCAGTGAGGTACAAGGGGAGACCCAGTACTTC. Translated, it gives CAISEVQGETQYF.

By frequency in the sample, this clone is medium-sized. The chain combines TRBV27 with TRBJ2-1; D uncertain. V lost 2 bases to trimming and J lost 3 bases, with 8 bases between them. Per the germline V gene, CDR1 is MNHEY and CDR2 is SMNVEV (reference sequence). This CDR3 has 14 amino acids. CDR3 amino acids: CASSLAAGYNEQFF. DNA for the CDR3: TGTGCCAGCAGTTTAGCGGCAGGCTACAATGAGCAGTTCTTC.

The V call is TRBV6-5, the J call TRBJ1-4; D remains unclear. CDR3 length: 13 amino acids. V was shortened by 4 bases and J by 7 bases, with 10 bases between the two germline ends. Germline V CDR1 and CDR2: MNHEY, SVGAGI. The CDR3 here is CASSFSPGEKLFF. As DNA, the CDR3 is TGTGCCAGCAGTTTTAGCCCAGGTGAAAAACTGTTTTTT.

V gene TRBV6-5 combines with J gene TRBJ2-3; the D gene is possibly TRBD2 (7 bases). Between the trimmed V and J ends, which lost 8 bases and 6 bases, there was a span of 12 bases. Per the germline V gene, CDR1 is MNHEY and CDR2 is SVGAGI. The CDR3 is made up of 12 amino acids. This CDR3 reads CASGGAMDTQYF. The CDR3 bases are TGTGCCAGCGGGGGGGCGATGGATACGCAGTATTTT.

This chain connects TRBV7-3 to TRBJ2-7; 9 bases are shared with TRBD1. This CDR3 comprises 15 residues. V shed 6 bases, J shed 5 bases, and the junction held 11 bases outside the gene matches. Germline loops: CDR1 SGHTA, CDR2 FQGTGA. CDR3 sequence: CASSHDSGQGHEQYF. The CDR3 nucleotides read TGTGCCAGCAGTCATGATTCGGGACAGGGCCACGAGCAGTACTTC.

The chain links TRBV4-1 to TRBJ2-7; possibly TRBD1 for D (6 bases). V lost 1 base and J lost 6, with 7 bases in between. The CDR3 length is 12 residues. The germline gives CDR1 MGHRA, CDR2 YSYEKL. CDR3 in amino acids: CASSQGRGEQYF. The CDR3 DNA reads TGCGCCAGCAGCCAAGGCAGGGGCGAGCAGTACTTC.

This chain uses TRBV5-6 with TRBJ2-1; possible D gene TRBD2, 6 bases. The CDR3 has 12 residues. Between the trimmed V and J ends, which lost 4 bases and 6 bases, there was a span of 8 bases. Per germline, CDR1 SGHDT and CDR2 YYEEEE. The chain's CDR3 is CASSRTINEQFF. The CDR3 DNA reads TGTGCCAGCAGCCGGACTATCAATGAGCAGTTCTTC.

This clone appeared a few times. The chain carries TRBV4-1 and TRBJ1-1, with a tentative D call TRBD1 (6 bases). The CDR3 sequence is 16 residues long. Trimming removed 4 bases at V and 4 bases at J, with 19 bases between. Looked up from germline, CDR1 is MGHRA and CDR2 is YSYEKL. As DNA, the CDR3 is TGCGCCAGCAGCCCACTAATGGGGGGCGGGGGCACTGAAGCTTTCTTT. Translation gives CASSPLMGGGGTEAFF.

The chain has TRBV19 and TRBJ1-3; D not certain. The CDR3 is 15 residues long. Trimming took off 3 bases at V and 3 bases at J, with 12 bases between the two ends. Per germline, CDR1 LNHDA and CDR2 SQIVND (reference sequence). The CDR3 DNA is TGTGCCAGTAGTATGGGAGGGTCGGTTGGAAACACCATATATTTT. It is translated as CASSMGGSVGNTIYF.

The J gene is TRBJ1-6, the V gene TRBV18; 10 nucleotides agree with TRBD1. The CDR3 contains 14 residues. Trimming at V came to 3 bases and at J to 10 bases, leaving 3 bases not matched to a gene. Looked up from germline, CDR1 is KGHSH and CDR2 is LQKENI. CDR3 nucleotides: TGTGCCAGCTCACCTGACAGGGGGCAATCACCCCTCCACTTT. Protein sequence: CASSPDRGQSPLHF.

The gene calls are TRBV4-3 and TRBJ1-4; D gene uncertain. The CDR3 runs to 16 residues. The V gene's germline CDR1 is LGHNA and CDR2 YSLEER. Between the trimmed V and J ends, which lost 0 bases and 0 bases, there was a span of 8 bases. The DNA of the CDR3 is TGCGCCAGCAGCCAAGATTTAACTGCAACTAATGAAAAACTGTTTTTT. Translated: CASSQDLTATNEKLFF.

The chain has TRBV19 and TRBJ2-3; D may be TRBD2 (6 bases). V lost 2 bases and J 1 base, leaving 10 bases between the germline ends. This CDR3 spans 15 amino acids. From germline, CDR1 is LNHDA and CDR2 SQIVND (reference sequence). CDR3 DNA sequence: TGTGCCAGTAGTATAAGCGCGGGGCGCACAGATACGCAGTATTTT. The encoded protein is CASSISAGRTDTQYF.

This chain uses TRBV7-2 with TRBJ2-5; no firm D call. In germline, CDR1 is SGHTA, CDR2 FQGNSA. The CDR3 is made up of 13 amino acids. V lost 3 bases and J 5 bases, leaving 10 bases between the germline ends. CDR3 loop: CASSFPYSETQYF. The CDR3 region has the DNA TGTGCCAGCAGCTTTCCCTATTCCGAGACCCAGTACTTC.

The genes are TRBV30 and TRBJ1-4, with TRBD1 identical over 9 bases. Unmatched junction bases numbered 8, after V lost 0 bases and J lost 3 bases. The CDR3 contains 17 residues. Germline V CDR1 and CDR2: GTSNPN, SVGIG (reference sequence). The CDR3 DNA reads as TGTGCCTGGAGTGTACAGGGGGCGTATGGAGCTAATGAAAAACTGTTTTTT. Translating it yields CAWSVQGAYGANEKLFF.

This rearrangement joins TRBV29-1 to TRBJ2-7; the D gene is possibly TRBD1 (5 bases). This CDR3 region has 11 residues. V was pared by 5 bases and J by 7 bases, with 12 bases between. Germline CDR1 is SQVTM and CDR2 is ANQGSEA. The CDR3 loop reads CSVQAGPEQYF. In DNA form, the CDR3 reads TGCAGCGTTCAGGCAGGGCCGGAGCAGTACTTC.

V usage is TRBV27 and J usage is TRBJ2-7; 13 nucleotides align to TRBD2. V shed 3 bases and J 4 bases; nucleotides not matched to a gene: 6. In germline, CDR1 is MNHEY, CDR2 SMNVEV (reference sequence). The CDR3 spans 16 residues. CDR3 sequence (DNA): TGTGCCAGCAGTTTGTCGGGACTAGCGGGGCCTTACGAGCAGTACTTC. Amino acid sequence: CASSLSGLAGPYEQYF.

Only a few counts were recorded for this clone. The chain joins TRBV9 to TRBJ1-1; D is unclear. The V and J ends lost 4 bases and 8 bases respectively, with 24 bases between them. CDR1 is SGDLS, CDR2 YYNGEE, per germline. The CDR3 is 16 amino acids. This CDR3 reads CASSPQSGGLSREAFF. DNA of the CDR3: TGTGCCAGCAGCCCCCAGTCGGGAGGCCTCAGCAGGGAAGCTTTCTTT. Variable domain in full (rest from reference TRBV9 and TRBJ1-1): DSGVTQTPKHLITATGQRVTLRCSPRSGDLSVYWYQQSLDQGLQFLIQYYNGEERAKGNILERFSAQQFPDLHSELNLSSLELGDSALYFCASSPQSGGLSREAFFGQGTRLTVV.

The chain couples TRBV19 to TRBJ2-2; the D is unclear. V lost 7 bases and J lost 3, with 6 bases in between. The germline gives CDR1 LNHDA, CDR2 SQIVND (reference sequence). This CDR3 is 12 amino acids long. DNA of the CDR3: TGTGCCAGTACGATCGACACCGGGGAGCTGTTTTTT. It translates to CASTIDTGELFF.